This T cell receptor beta chain was captured in a study of T cell changes during pregnancy in multiple sclerosis. Here immunoSEQ multiplex PCR was the method, and the copy in TCRdb shows in-frame clones only, minus some. The data contain some 100,000 clones, 90% to 95% of them singletons. The germline V gene encodes CDR1 LNHDA and CDR2 SQIVND (reference sequence). Trimming cost V 3 bases and J 4 bases, with 15 bases left between them. The CDR3 runs to 15 residues. Sequenced here: peripheral blood, sampled in the second trimester of pregnancy. This chain joins TRBV19 and TRBJ1-1; TRBD1 is a possible D gene (6 bases). The clonotype comes from a female donor with multiple sclerosis, enrolled in a pregnancy study. The CDR3 nucleotides read TGTGCCAGTAGTATCCCTCGGCAGGGGCCCACTGAAGCTTTCTTT. Amino acid sequence: CASSIPRQGPTEAFF.